This T cell receptor (beta chain) appears in the sequencing data of a study of blood T cell repertoires in COVID-19. Background on the study: The origin of the acute and convalescent COVID-19 samples was the United States, Italy and Spain. PBMCs, B-cell-depleted T cells, or T cells provided the cDNA or gDNA that made up the material.

V was clipped by 4 bases and J by 3 bases; unmatched bases: 6. This CDR3 is built from 13 residues. Germline CDR1 SQVTM, CDR2 ANQGSEA. This clone was found once. Original processing methods: Reference gene primers were amplified, and this amplification served to estimate nucleated cell counts. The protocol was immunoSEQ multiplex PCR, while the TCRdb copy is restricted to in-frame clones and leaves out a portion. V and J calls and clone size follow that table, whereas D and trimming were derived from the DNA. The sample comprises hundreds of thousands of clones, around 90% of which are singletons, and 0.95% to 1.5% rests with the top ten.

The sequence came from a man between 35 and 55 years old with acute or convalescent COVID-19. The chain uses TRBV29-1 and TRBJ2-7; 7 nucleotides line up with TRBD1. The sample comprised peripheral blood. In DNA, the CDR3 is TGCAGCGTTGGGCGGGCAGGGGGCTACGAGCAGTACTTC. It yields the protein CSVGRAGGYEQYF.